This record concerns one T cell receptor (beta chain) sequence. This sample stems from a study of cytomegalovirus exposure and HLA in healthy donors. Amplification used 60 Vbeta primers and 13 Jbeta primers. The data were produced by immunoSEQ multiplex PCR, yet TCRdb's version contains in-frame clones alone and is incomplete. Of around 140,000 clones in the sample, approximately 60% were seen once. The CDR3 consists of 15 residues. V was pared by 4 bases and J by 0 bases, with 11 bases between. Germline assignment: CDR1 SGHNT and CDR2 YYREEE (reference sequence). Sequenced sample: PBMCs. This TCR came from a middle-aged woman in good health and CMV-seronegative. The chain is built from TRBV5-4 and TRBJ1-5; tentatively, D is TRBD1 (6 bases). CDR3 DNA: TGTGCCAGCAGCCAAGGGGGATATAGCAATCAGCCCCAGCATTTT. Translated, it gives CASSQGGYSNQPQHF.